Listed below are T cell receptor beta chains from one sample, sequenced in a study of T-cell memory formation after mild COVID-19. TCRdb re-derived calls from the 5' RACE reads in MiXCR, one entry per CDR3 protein. The data hold about 340,000 distinct CDR3 sequences, with around a fifth observed a single time. Sequenced material: PBMCs or a T cell subset sorted from them (not recorded which). The source of these receptors is a man aged 18 to 29 who had mild COVID-19 (a few samples of this study predate the infection). Cell type and time point are not known. The CDR3 runs from the conserved cysteine through the conserved F or W. The D gene is left open where the match is weak. Some rows mark clone size as missing; the rest say once, few, many or name a class of expanded clone.

d_call j_call clone_size v_call cdr3_aa cdr3_nt
TRBD1 TRBJ1-1 . TRBV11-2 CASSSRQGQKTEAFF TGTGCCAGCAGCTCCCGTCAGGGACAGAAAACTGAAGCTTTCTTT
. TRBJ2-1 few TRBV5-1 CASSVPRDTYNEQFF TGCGCCAGCAGCGTTCCCCGGGACACCTACAATGAGCAGTTCTTC
. TRBJ2-3 . TRBV24-1 CATSDRNTDTQYF TGTGCCACCAGTGACCGTAACACAGATACGCAGTATTTT
TRBD1 TRBJ2-5 . TRBV20-1 CSAVGTGQETQYF TGCAGTGCTGTTGGGACAGGCCAAGAGACCCAGTACTTC
TRBD2 TRBJ2-7 . TRBV10-3 CAISASGGPMEQYF TGTGCCATCAGTGCTAGCGGGGGGCCAATGGAGCAGTACTTC
TRBD1 TRBJ2-7 few TRBV18 CASSPDRANLEQYF TGTGCCAGCTCACCAGACAGGGCCAACCTCGAGCAGTACTTC
. TRBJ2-2 . TRBV5-1 CASSLLGSGTHTGELFF TGCGCCAGCAGCCTTCTGGGCTCCGGGACTCACACCGGGGAGCTGTTTTTT
. TRBJ2-3 few TRBV12-3/TRBV12-4 CASSLRGAQDTQYF TGTGCCAGCAGTTTAAGGGGGGCCCAAGATACGCAGTATTTT
. TRBJ2-5 once TRBV3-1 CASSSGRVETQYF TGTGCCAGCAGCTCGGGGAGAGTTGAGACCCAGTACTTC
. TRBJ1-2 few TRBV6-2/TRBV6-3 CASSYSIVYGYTF TGTGCCAGCAGTTACTCGATTGTTTATGGCTACACCTTC
. TRBJ2-5 many TRBV5-1 CASSTGPQETQYF TGCGCCAGCAGCACGGGGCCACAAGAGACCCAGTACTTC
TRBD1 TRBJ1-2 few TRBV5-1 CASKALGQGFGYTF TGCGCCAGCAAGGCCCTAGGACAGGGTTTTGGCTACACCTTC
TRBD1 TRBJ1-2 . TRBV20-1 CSAGQGADGYTF TGCAGTGCTGGACAGGGGGCGGATGGCTACACCTTC
. TRBJ1-4 . TRBV5-4 CASSLDTDNWAPTNEKLFF TGTGCCAGCAGCTTGGATACAGATAATTGGGCCCCAACTAATGAAAAACTGTTTTTT
. TRBJ2-5 many TRBV12-3/TRBV12-4 CASSRGSETQYF TGTGCCAGCTCCAGGGGTTCGGAGACCCAGTACTTC
TRBD1 TRBJ2-7 few TRBV28 CASSPFGDRAYEQYF TGTGCCAGCAGTCCTTTTGGGGACAGAGCCTACGAGCAGTACTTC